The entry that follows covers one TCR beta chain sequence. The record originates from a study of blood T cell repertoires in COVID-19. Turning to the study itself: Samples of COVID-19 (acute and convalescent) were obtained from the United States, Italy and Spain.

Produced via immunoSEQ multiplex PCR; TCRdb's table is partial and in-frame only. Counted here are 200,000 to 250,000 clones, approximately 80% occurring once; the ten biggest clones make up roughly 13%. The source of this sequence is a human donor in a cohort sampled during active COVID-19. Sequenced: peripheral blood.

Written as DNA, the CDR3 is TGTGCCAGCAGCTTAGCCAAAACTGAAGCTTTCTTT. Translating gives CASSLAKTEAFF. The chain couples TRBV11-2 to TRBJ1-1; D remains ambiguous. This CDR3 has 12 residues. Between the trimmed V and J ends, which lost 1 base and 5 bases, there was a span of 5 bases. Looked up from germline, CDR1 is SGHAT and CDR2 is FQNNGV.